This is a list of T cell receptor beta chains from one sample in a study of vaccination and CD4 T cells after COVID-19. The antigens of these receptors remain unknown. TCRdb re-called the PCR reads through MiXCR, storing one row per CDR3 protein. The table records approximately 11,000 distinct CDR3 sequences, roughly 47% of them present only once. Sequencing input: CD4+ T cells from blood, cultured in vitro. The receptors were gathered from a human donor who had recovered from COVID-19. Each CDR3 is given with its conserved first and last residue. A D gene is named only where the DNA matches it firmly. Clone size is stated in some rows and not others, as once, few, many or a class when expanded.

NA,TRBV20-1,NA,TRBJ1-1,TGCAGTGCTAGTAATGCGGGTTTAGGGAACACTGAAGCTTTCTTT,CSASNAGLGNTEAFF
TRBD1,TRBV19,NA,TRBJ1-1,TGTGCCAGTAGTATCGGGGTCTACAGGGGAGGCATGAACACTGAAGCTTTCTTT,CASSIGVYRGGMNTEAFF
TRBD1,TRBV10-1,few,TRBJ2-7,TGCGCCAGCAGCAAGTCCGGGACAGGGGTGACCGAGCAGTACTTC,CASSKSGTGVTEQYF
NA,TRBV29-1,NA,TRBJ1-6,TGCAGCGCCCGACGGGGGGATAATTCACCCCTCCACTTT,CSARRGDNSPLHF
TRBD1,TRBV19,NA,TRBJ1-1,TGTGCCAGTAGTCTACAGACAGGGGGTGAGACTGAAGCTTTCTTT,CASSLQTGGETEAFF
NA,TRBV7-8,NA,TRBJ1-1,TGTGCCAGCAGCTTACGTCCGGGGAACACTGAAGCTTTCTTT,CASSLRPGNTEAFF
NA,TRBV6-1,few,TRBJ1-1,TGTGCCAGCGTTAGGGGGGTGACCGCTGAAGCTTTCTTT,CASVRGVTAEAFF
TRBD1,TRBV28,once,TRBJ1-4,TGTGCCAGCAAGGACAGGGGGTCCGCAATTGGCGAAAAACTGTTTTTT,CASKDRGSAIGEKLFF
NA,TRBV18,NA,TRBJ1-1,TGTGCCAGCCGCCGTAGCTCCATGAACACTGAAGCTTTCTTT,CASRRSSMNTEAFF
TRBD1,TRBV29-1,NA,TRBJ2-3,TGCAGCATTAAGGGACAGAGAAGCACAGATACGCAGTATTTT,CSIKGQRSTDTQYF
TRBD1,TRBV6-1,NA,TRBJ2-7,TGTGCCAGTACATTAACCGGGACAGGGGGCTACGAGCAGTACTTC,CASTLTGTGGYEQYF
NA,TRBV7-8,NA,TRBJ2-1,TGTGCCAGCAGCCCGGGAGGGCAGGGGGCCAGCAATGAGCAGTTCTTC,CASSPGGQGASNEQFF
TRBD1,TRBV7-9,NA,TRBJ1-3,TGTGCCAGCAGCTCCCGCCGGGACAGGCTAAACACCATATATTTT,CASSSRRDRLNTIYF
TRBD2,TRBV20-1,few,TRBJ2-1,TGCAGTGCTGGGCTAGCGGGGTACAATGAGCAGTTCTTC,CSAGLAGYNEQFF
NA,TRBV6-4,once,TRBJ1-1,TGTGCTGACACTAAGAACACTGAAGCTTTCTTT,CADTKNTEAFF
NA,TRBV5-6,NA,TRBJ1-4,TGTGCCAGCAGCTGGGGGACACCCACAACTAATGAAAAACTGTTTTTT,CASSWGTPTTNEKLFF
TRBD1,TRBV5-4,NA,TRBJ1-1,TGTGCCAGCAGCGTACTGACAGGGCAAGCCCCTGAAGCTTTCTTT,CASSVLTGQAPEAFF
NA,TRBV7-2,few,TRBJ2-3,TGTGCCAGCAGCTTATACAGCGGGTCCACAGATACGCAGTATTTT,CASSLYSGSTDTQYF
NA,TRBV20-1,once,TRBJ2-7,TGCAGTGCTAGTGCCCTTCCGGGACAAACAGCCTACGAGCAGTACTTC,CSASALPGQTAYEQYF
NA,TRBV27,few,TRBJ1-3,TGTGCCAGCAGGCCCCTGAGCTCTGGAAACACCATATATTTT,CASRPLSSGNTIYF
TRBD2,TRBV4-1,few,TRBJ2-1,TGCGCCAGCAGCCTCCTCGGACTAGCGGGGGGAAATGAGCAGTTCTTC,CASSLLGLAGGNEQFF
NA,TRBV6-2/TRBV6-3,NA,TRBJ1-1,TGTGCCAGCAGTTACTTGCTACCGAACACTGAAGCTTTCTTT,CASSYLLPNTEAFF
NA,TRBV12-3/TRBV12-4,few,TRBJ1-1,TGTGCCAGCAGTGTACAGGGACTCACTGAAGCTTTCTTT,CASSVQGLTEAFF
NA,TRBV19,few,TRBJ1-1,TGTGCCAGTGATCCGGGACAATTGAACACTGAAGCTTTCTTT,CASDPGQLNTEAFF
NA,TRBV20-1,few,TRBJ2-2,TGCAGTGCCCCGAGGGGGGTGGGCACCGGGGAGCTGTTTTTT,CSAPRGVGTGELFF
NA,TRBV30,once,TRBJ1-1,TGTGCCTGGACTGAGTTATTCAACACTGAAGCTTTCTTT,CAWTELFNTEAFF
NA,TRBV25-1,NA,TRBJ1-1,TGTGCCAGCAGTGAATGGGGTCCGGCTTCTATGAACACTGAAGCTTTCTTT,CASSEWGPASMNTEAFF
NA,TRBV15,NA,TRBJ1-1,TGTGCCACCAGCGGCCGGAGGCGGGGTACAATGAACACTGAAGCTTTCTTT,CATSGRRRGTMNTEAFF
NA,TRBV4-1,few,TRBJ2-2,TGCGCCAGCAGCCAAGATCCGGGGGCGGTCGGGGAGCTGTTTTTT,CASSQDPGAVGELFF
TRBD1,TRBV24-1,NA,TRBJ2-7,TGTGCCAACGTAAGGACAGGGAGGTACGAGCAGTACTTC,CANVRTGRYEQYF
NA,TRBV21-1,few,TRBJ2-3,TGTGCCAGCAGGGAGAGGGGCACAGATACGCAGTATTTT,CASRERGTDTQYF
TRBD2,TRBV6-1,few,TRBJ2-3,TGTGCCAGCAGCGCCGCTAGCGGGGGGGCCAATACGCAGTATTTT,CASSAASGGANTQYF
NA,TRBV7-9,NA,TRBJ1-2,TGTGCCAGCAGCTCGACCATCGGGGGAGGGAAGGCGAGCTATGGCTACACCTTC,CASSSTIGGGKASYGYTF
TRBD1,TRBV2,NA,TRBJ2-7,TGTGCCAGCAGTGAAGGCTTCCACGGGACAGGCGGGCAGTACTTC,CASSEGFHGTGGQYF
NA,TRBV30,NA,TRBJ2-7,TGTGCCTGGAGCCTTCTAGGGGTCTCCTACGAGCAGTACTTC,CAWSLLGVSYEQYF
NA,TRBV20-1,NA,TRBJ1-2,TGCAGTGCCACCAGGGTCTCTAACTATGGCTACACCTTC,CSATRVSNYGYTF
TRBD2,TRBV7-2,few,TRBJ2-3,TGTGCCAGCAGCCCCCTAGCGGGGGGGGTCAGCGATACGCAGTATTTT,CASSPLAGGVSDTQYF
NA,TRBV7-9,NA,TRBJ1-1,TGTGCCAGCAGCTCCCCGGAGGGTGGCAGGGGGAACACTGAAGCTTTCTTT,CASSSPEGGRGNTEAFF
NA,TRBV5-1,NA,TRBJ1-1,TGCGCCAGCAGCTCGTCGGGGGCAGGGACCACCCTTGAAGCTTTCTTT,CASSSSGAGTTLEAFF
NA,TRBV6-5,NA,TRBJ2-7,TGTGCCAGCAGTTACTCGAGGAGGGGTTGGGACTACGAGCAGTACTTC,CASSYSRRGWDYEQYF
NA,TRBV6-1,few,TRBJ1-1,TGTGCCAGTACGGGAGTACGGACTGAAGCTTTCTTT,CASTGVRTEAFF